These T cell receptor beta chains were read from a single sample in a study of CD8+ T cells in alopecia areata. Profiling relied on immunoSEQ multiplex PCR, and the TCRdb table lists in-frame clones only, not all of them. The profile shows 150,000 to 200,000 clones, less than 80% of them singletons. This specimen was CD8+ T cells sorted from blood, taken at week 0. These TCRs come from a human donor with alopecia areata. Both conserved end residues are part of each CDR3. Fields, in order: V gene, clone size, D gene, J gene, CDR3 DNA, CDR3 protein. D genes are given only for firm matches. Only some rows state a clone size, as once, few, many or a class for expanded clones.

>TRBV4-1|NA|NA|TRBJ2-7
TGCGCCAGCAGCCAAGATCTCGGGCCCGAGCAGTACTTC
CASSQDLGPEQYF
>TRBV6-5|NA|NA|TRBJ2-1
TGTGCCAGCAGTTACGGCAACTACAATGAGCAGTTCTTC
CASSYGNYNEQFF
>TRBV2|NA|TRBD1|TRBJ1-2
TGTGCCAGCAGAAAAGGGGGCGTGAAGGATGGCTACACCTTC
CASRKGGVKDGYTF
>TRBV30|NA|NA|TRBJ1-1
TGTGCCTGGACTACAGGGCCTGAAGCTTTCTTT
CAWTTGPEAFF
>TRBV7-9|NA|NA|TRBJ2-1
TGTGCCAGCAGCTTAGCGGGGGCCAATGAGCAGTTCTTC
CASSLAGANEQFF
>TRBV10-3|NA|NA|TRBJ1-1
TGTGCCATCAGTGAGTCGGGCGGTGGCACTGAAGCTTTCTTT
CAISESGGGTEAFF
>TRBV5-1|NA|TRBD1|TRBJ2-5
TGCGCCAGCAGCCCAGACCGAAGGACAGGAGGCGAGGAGACCCAGTACTTC
CASSPDRRTGGEETQYF
>TRBV15|once|NA|TRBJ2-7
TGTGCCACCAGCAGAGGGATGACAGCCTACGAGCAGTACTTC
CATSRGMTAYEQYF
>TRBV5-1|medium-sized|NA|TRBJ2-6
TGCGCCAGCAGACTGGGCTCTGGGGCCAACGTCCTGACTTTC
CASRLGSGANVLTF
>TRBV5-6|NA|NA|TRBJ1-1
TGTGCCAGCAGCAAGGGGGGGGTAACTGAAGCTTTCTTT
CASSKGGVTEAFF
>TRBV5-1|NA|TRBD2|TRBJ2-5
TGCGCCAGCAGCTTGGTGGCTAGCGGGGGGTCGCAAGAGACCCAGTACTTC
CASSLVASGGSQETQYF
>TRBV5-6|NA|NA|TRBJ1-5
TGTGCCAGCACCGCTTGGAATTTCGTACCCAATCAGCCCCAGCATTTT
CASTAWNFVPNQPQHF
>TRBV15|NA|NA|TRBJ1-3
TGTGCCACTGAATGGGGGGACTCTGGAAACACCATATATTTT
CATEWGDSGNTIYF
>TRBV7-8|NA|TRBD2|TRBJ2-3
TGTGCCAGCAGTCCAGGGTCGGCGGGGGGCACAGATACGCAGTATTTT
CASSPGSAGGTDTQYF
>TRBV30|NA|NA|TRBJ1-4
TGTGCCTGGAGGGGGGAAGAAAAACTGTTTTTT
CAWRGEEKLFF
>TRBV2|NA|NA|TRBJ2-7
TGTGCCAGCAGTGAGATGACCTCCTACGAGCAGTACTTC
CASSEMTSYEQYF
>TRBV2|few|TRBD1|TRBJ1-2
TGTGCCAGCAGTGAAACGAGACAGGGAGGGTACTATGGCTACACCTTC
CASSETRQGGYYGYTF
>TRBV27|NA|TRBD1|TRBJ1-1
TGTGCCAGCAGTTCCCGACAGGGAGGGGGGAACACTGAAGCTTTCTTT
CASSSRQGGGNTEAFF
>TRBV27|NA|TRBD2|TRBJ2-3
TGTGCCAGCAGTGTAGCGGGGGGCCACAGAGGTACGCAGTATTTT
CASSVAGGHRGTQYF
>TRBV9|NA|NA|TRBJ1-5
TGTGCCAGCAGCGTAGGGGGTAGCAATCAGCCCCAGCATTTT
CASSVGGSNQPQHF
>TRBV29-1|once|TRBD2|TRBJ2-3
TGCAGCGTTGATTCCGGGGGGACCGGGGAAACTAGCGGAGCTAGCACAGATACGCAGTATTTT
CSVDSGGTGETSGASTDTQYF
>TRBV7-9|few|TRBD2|TRBJ2-1
TGTGCCAGCAGCTTATCTAGCGGGGGGGCCGATGAGCAGTTCTTC
CASSLSSGGADEQFF
>TRBV27|few|TRBD1|TRBJ2-3
TGTGCCAGCAGTTCCTTACAGACAGGGGGGTACACAGATACGCAGTATTTT
CASSSLQTGGYTDTQYF
>TRBV6-5|NA|NA|TRBJ1-6
TGTGCCAGCAGGGGAGGTAATTCACCCCTCCACTTT
CASRGGNSPLHF
>TRBV29-1|few|NA|TRBJ2-1
TGCAGCGTTGAAGAGGGGGAAGGCCGCTACAATGAGCAGTTCTTC
CSVEEGEGRYNEQFF
>TRBV10-2|NA|NA|TRBJ2-3
TGCGCCAGCAGACTCTCGGGGCAGGGGCCCTACGATACGCAGTATTTT
CASRLSGQGPYDTQYF
>TRBV13|NA|NA|TRBJ1-1
TGTGCCAGCAGCTTAGGCCGGAGGGAGGGGGACACTGAAGCTTTCTTT
CASSLGRREGDTEAFF
>TRBV30|NA|NA|TRBJ2-3
TGTGCCTGGAGTGGTCCCCCCCGGGGAACAGATACGCAGTATTTT
CAWSGPPRGTDTQYF
>TRBV2|few|NA|TRBJ1-5
TGTGCCAGCAGTGACGGCTGGGGTCAGCCCCAGCATTTT
CASSDGWGQPQHF
>TRBV2|NA|NA|TRBJ2-5
TGTGCCAGCACTCTCAGGGATGCGAGAGGCGGGCCAGAGACCCAGTACTTC
CASTLRDARGGPETQYF
>TRBV7-8|NA|NA|TRBJ1-1
TGTGCCAGCACGGTTAACACTGAAGCTTTCTTT
CASTVNTEAFF
>TRBV9|NA|NA|TRBJ1-2
TGTGCCAGCAGCGTAGTTCCGGGCTACACCTTC
CASSVVPGYTF
>TRBV30|NA|TRBD1|TRBJ1-1
TGTGCCTGGAGTGTATACCGAGGGGGCCGCATGAACACTGAAGCTTTCTTT
CAWSVYRGGRMNTEAFF
>TRBV5-1|NA|NA|TRBJ1-5
TGCGCCAGCAGCCCCCGGGGGGGCAATCAGCCCCAGCATTTT
CASSPRGGNQPQHF
>TRBV13|NA|TRBD1|TRBJ1-2
TGTGCCAGCAGCTCCGGGACAGGGAGGCGCTATGGCTACACCTTC
CASSSGTGRRYGYTF
>TRBV2|NA|TRBD2|TRBJ2-5
TGTGCCAGCATTCCCGGGAGGGCCTGGGAGACCCAGTACTTC
CASIPGRAWETQYF
>TRBV27|NA|NA|TRBJ1-1
TGTGCCAGCAGTTTAGAGTGGAACACTGAAGCTTTCTTT
CASSLEWNTEAFF
>TRBV5-6|NA|NA|TRBJ1-4
TGTGCCAGCAGCTTGGCCGGACATGAAAAACTGTTTTTT
CASSLAGHEKLFF
>TRBV4-1|NA|NA|TRBJ2-3
TGCGCCAGCACGAATACAGATACGCAGTATTTT
CASTNTDTQYF
>TRBV5-5|few|NA|TRBJ1-6
TGTGCCAGCACCGGACAGTCCCCTAATTCACCCCTCCACTTT
CASTGQSPNSPLHF
>TRBV2|NA|NA|TRBJ1-2
TGTGCCACCCAGGGGACTAACTATGGCTACACCTTC
CATQGTNYGYTF
>TRBV5-6|once|NA|TRBJ2-3
TGTGCCAGCAGGAGTCCCACAGATACGCAGTATTTT
CASRSPTDTQYF
>TRBV29-1|NA|NA|TRBJ2-5
TGCAGCGACCGGGACTCCCTAAAAGAGACCCAGTACTTC
CSDRDSLKETQYF
>TRBV2|many|NA|TRBJ2-1
TGTGCCAGCATCTCCCACAGAAATGAGCAGTTCTTC
CASISHRNEQFF
>TRBV30|NA|NA|TRBJ2-5
TGTGCCTGGACAGGTTCAGGCGAGACCCAGTACTTC
CAWTGSGETQYF
>TRBV4-1|once|NA|TRBJ2-3
TGCGCCTGCGGCGGCGATACGCAGTATTTT
CACGGDTQYF
>TRBV6-5|few|NA|TRBJ1-2
TGTGCCAGCAGCCTTGGGCAGGACGTGGGCTACACCTTC
CASSLGQDVGYTF
>TRBV15|NA|NA|TRBJ2-5
TGTGCCACCAGCAGATTCCAAGAGACCCAGTACTTC
CATSRFQETQYF
>TRBV2|NA|TRBD2|TRBJ2-7
TGTGCCAGCCGAGGCGCGGGGGGCAGCTACGAGCAGTACTTC
CASRGAGGSYEQYF
>TRBV4-1|NA|TRBD1|TRBJ1-1
TGCGCCAGCAGCCAGAGGGGACAGGGGGCCGAAGCTTTCTTT
CASSQRGQGAEAFF
>TRBV29-1|NA|NA|TRBJ2-1
TGCAGCGTACCCGGGTGGGGCGAGGTTTCCGAGCAGTTCTTC
CSVPGWGEVSEQFF
>TRBV2|NA|NA|TRBJ1-1
TGTGCCACTATTCGGGGGACTGAAGCTTTCTTT
CATIRGTEAFF
>TRBV29-1|NA|TRBD1|TRBJ1-4
TGCAGCGTTGAAGATCCCAGGGGGTCTGGGAATGAAAAACTGTTTTTT
CSVEDPRGSGNEKLFF
>TRBV29-1|few|TRBD2|TRBJ2-5
TGCAGCGCCGTGCCGGGGACTAGCGGTGTAGAAGAGACCCAGTACTTC
CSAVPGTSGVEETQYF
>TRBV5-6|NA|NA|TRBJ1-5
TGTGCCAGCAGCTTACCCAATCAGCCCCAGCATTTT
CASSLPNQPQHF
>TRBV14|once|TRBD1|TRBJ1-6
TGTGCCAGCAGCCAAGAGGACAGGAGCTCCTATAATTCACCCCTCCACTTT
CASSQEDRSSYNSPLHF
>TRBV15|NA|TRBD1|TRBJ2-7
TGTGCCACCAGCACTAGGACAGGGTCGCTTTACGAGCAGTACTTC
CATSTRTGSLYEQYF
>TRBV12-5|once|TRBD1|TRBJ1-2
TGTGCTAGTGGTTTGGTACGCGGGCAGGGGGCGAACTATGGCTACACCTTC
CASGLVRGQGANYGYTF
>TRBV6-5|NA|NA|TRBJ1-2
TGTGCCAGCAGGAGTTGGGGCGTATATGGCTACACCTTC
CASRSWGVYGYTF